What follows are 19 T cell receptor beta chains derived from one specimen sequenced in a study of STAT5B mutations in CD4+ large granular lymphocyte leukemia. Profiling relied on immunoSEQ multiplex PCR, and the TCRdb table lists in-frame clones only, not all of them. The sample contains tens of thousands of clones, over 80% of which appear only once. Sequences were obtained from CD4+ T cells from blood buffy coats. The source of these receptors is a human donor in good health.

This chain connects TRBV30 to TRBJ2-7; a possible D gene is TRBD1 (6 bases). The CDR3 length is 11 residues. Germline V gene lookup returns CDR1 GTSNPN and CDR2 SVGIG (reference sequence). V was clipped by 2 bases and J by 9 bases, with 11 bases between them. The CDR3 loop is CAWSRAGVQYF. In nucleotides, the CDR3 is TGTGCCTGGAGTAGGGCAGGGGTGCAGTACTTC. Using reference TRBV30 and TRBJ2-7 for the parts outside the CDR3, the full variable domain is SQTIHQWPATLVQPVGSPLSLECTVEGTSNPNLYWYRQAAGRGLQLLFYSVGIGQISSEVPQNLSASRPQDRQFILSSKKLLLSDSGFYLCAWSRAGVQYFGPGTRLTVT.

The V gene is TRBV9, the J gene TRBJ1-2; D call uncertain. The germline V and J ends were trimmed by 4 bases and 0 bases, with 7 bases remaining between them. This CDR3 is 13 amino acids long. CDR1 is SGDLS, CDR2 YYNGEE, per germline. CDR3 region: CASSPTSNYGYTF. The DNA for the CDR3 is TGTGCCAGCAGCCCCACATCTAACTATGGCTACACCTTC.

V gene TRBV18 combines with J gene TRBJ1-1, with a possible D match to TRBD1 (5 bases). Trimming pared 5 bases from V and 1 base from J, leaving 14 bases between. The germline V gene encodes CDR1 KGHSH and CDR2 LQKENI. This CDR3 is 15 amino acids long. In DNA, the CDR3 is TGTGCCAGCTCATTCACCGGGGCTCAGAACACTGAAGCTTTCTTT. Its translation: CASSFTGAQNTEAFF. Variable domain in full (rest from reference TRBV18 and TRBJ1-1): NAGVMQNPRHLVRRRGQEARLRCSPMKGHSHVYWYRQLPEEGLKFMVYLQKENIIDESGMPKERFSAEFPKEGPSILRIQQVVRGDSAAYFCASSFTGAQNTEAFFGQGTRLTVV.

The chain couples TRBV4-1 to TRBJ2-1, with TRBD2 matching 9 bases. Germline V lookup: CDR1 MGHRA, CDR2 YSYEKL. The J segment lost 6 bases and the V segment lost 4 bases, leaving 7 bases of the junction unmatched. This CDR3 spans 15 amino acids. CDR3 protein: CASSLQREVGNEQFF. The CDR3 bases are TGCGCCAGCAGCCTCCAGCGGGAGGTGGGCAATGAGCAGTTCTTC.

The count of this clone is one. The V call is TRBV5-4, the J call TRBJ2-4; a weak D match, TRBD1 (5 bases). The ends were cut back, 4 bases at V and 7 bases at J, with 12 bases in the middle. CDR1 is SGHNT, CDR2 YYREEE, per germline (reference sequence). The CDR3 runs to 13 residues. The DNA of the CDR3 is TGTGCCAGCAGCGACGCAGGGTCCAACATTCAGTACTTC. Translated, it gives CASSDAGSNIQYF.

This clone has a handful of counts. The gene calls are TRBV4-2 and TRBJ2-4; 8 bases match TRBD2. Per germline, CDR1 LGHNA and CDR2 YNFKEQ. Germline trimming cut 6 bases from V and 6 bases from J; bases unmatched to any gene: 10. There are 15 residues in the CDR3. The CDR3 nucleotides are TGTGCCAGCAGAGATAGCGGGAAGCGTACAAACATTCAGTACTTC. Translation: CASRDSGKRTNIQYF.

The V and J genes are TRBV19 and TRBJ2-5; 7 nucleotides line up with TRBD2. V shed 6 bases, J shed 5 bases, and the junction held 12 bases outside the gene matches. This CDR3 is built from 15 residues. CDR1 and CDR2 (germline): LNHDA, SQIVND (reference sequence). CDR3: CASRPEGGRWETQYF. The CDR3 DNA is TGTGCCAGTAGACCCGAGGGCGGGAGATGGGAGACCCAGTACTTC.

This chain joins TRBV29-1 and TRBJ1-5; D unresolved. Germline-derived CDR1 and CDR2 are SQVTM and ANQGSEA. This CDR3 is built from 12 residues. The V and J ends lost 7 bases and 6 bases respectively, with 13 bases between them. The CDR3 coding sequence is TGCAGCGCAACGGTGGGAGGTCAGCCCCAGCATTTT. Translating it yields CSATVGGQPQHF.

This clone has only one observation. The CDR3 here is CAIRRGPLGAYEQYF. In nucleotides, the CDR3 is TGTGCCATCAGGAGGGGACCCTTAGGGGCCTACGAGCAGTACTTC. This chain connects TRBV10-3 to TRBJ2-7; D tentatively reads TRBD1 or TRBD2 (5 bases each). V was shortened by 6 bases and J by 2 bases, with 17 bases between the two germline ends. CDR1 and CDR2 (germline): ENHRY, SYGVKD. The CDR3 contains 15 residues.

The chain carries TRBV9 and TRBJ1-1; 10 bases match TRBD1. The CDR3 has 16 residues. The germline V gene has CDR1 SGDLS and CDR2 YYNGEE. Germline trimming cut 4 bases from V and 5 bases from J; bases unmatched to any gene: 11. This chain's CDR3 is CASSPQRQGALTEAFF. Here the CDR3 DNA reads TGTGCCAGCAGCCCTCAGCGACAGGGGGCATTGACTGAAGCTTTCTTT. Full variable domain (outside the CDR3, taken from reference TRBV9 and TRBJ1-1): DSGVTQTPKHLITATGQRVTLRCSPRSGDLSVYWYQQSLDQGLQFLIQYYNGEERAKGNILERFSAQQFPDLHSELNLSSLELGDSALYFCASSPQRQGALTEAFFGQGTRLTVV.

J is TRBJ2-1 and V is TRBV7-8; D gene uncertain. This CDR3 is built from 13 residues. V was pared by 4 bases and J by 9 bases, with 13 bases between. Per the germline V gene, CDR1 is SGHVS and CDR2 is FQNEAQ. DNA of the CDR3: TGTGCCAGCAGCTCCAAGCTCGGCGGTGAGCAGTTCTTC. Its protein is CASSSKLGGEQFF.

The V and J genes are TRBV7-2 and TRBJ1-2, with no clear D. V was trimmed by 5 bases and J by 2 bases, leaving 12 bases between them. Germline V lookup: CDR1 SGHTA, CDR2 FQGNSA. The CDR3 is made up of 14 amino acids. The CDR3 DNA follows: TGTGCCAGCAGCCTCTCCCCCGGGAACTATGGCTACACCTTC. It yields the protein CASSLSPGNYGYTF.

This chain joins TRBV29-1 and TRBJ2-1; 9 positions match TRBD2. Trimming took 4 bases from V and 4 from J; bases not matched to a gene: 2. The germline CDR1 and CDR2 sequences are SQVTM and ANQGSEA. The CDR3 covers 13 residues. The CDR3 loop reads CSVGTSAYNEQFF. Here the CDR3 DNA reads TGCAGCGTTGGGACTAGCGCTTACAATGAGCAGTTCTTC.

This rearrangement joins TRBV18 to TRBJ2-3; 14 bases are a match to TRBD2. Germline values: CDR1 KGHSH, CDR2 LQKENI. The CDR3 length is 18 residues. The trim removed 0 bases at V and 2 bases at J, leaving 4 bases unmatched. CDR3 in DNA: TGTGCCAGCTCACCACCGGGACTAGCGGGAGTTTCCACAGATACGCAGTATTTT. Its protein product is CASSPPGLAGVSTDTQYF.

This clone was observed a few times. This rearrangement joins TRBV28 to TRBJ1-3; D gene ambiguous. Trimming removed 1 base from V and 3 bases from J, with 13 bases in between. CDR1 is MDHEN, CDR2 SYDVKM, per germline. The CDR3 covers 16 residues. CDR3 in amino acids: CASSLSGSLRGNTIYF. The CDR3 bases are TGTGCCAGCAGTTTATCTGGCAGTCTTCGTGGAAACACCATATATTTT.

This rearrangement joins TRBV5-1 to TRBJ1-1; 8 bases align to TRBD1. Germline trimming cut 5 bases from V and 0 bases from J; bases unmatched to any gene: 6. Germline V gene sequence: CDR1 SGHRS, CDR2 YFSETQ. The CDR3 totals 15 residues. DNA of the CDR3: TGCGCCAGCAGGCCCGGACAGGGCCTGAACACTGAAGCTTTCTTT. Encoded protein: CASRPGQGLNTEAFF.

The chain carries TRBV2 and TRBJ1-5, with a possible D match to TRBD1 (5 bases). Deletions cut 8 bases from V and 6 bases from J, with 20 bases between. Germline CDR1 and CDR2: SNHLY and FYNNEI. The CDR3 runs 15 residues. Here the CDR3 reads CASSSGQGGGQPQHF. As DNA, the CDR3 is TGTGCCAGCTCCTCGGGGCAGGGAGGTGGTCAGCCCCAGCATTTT.

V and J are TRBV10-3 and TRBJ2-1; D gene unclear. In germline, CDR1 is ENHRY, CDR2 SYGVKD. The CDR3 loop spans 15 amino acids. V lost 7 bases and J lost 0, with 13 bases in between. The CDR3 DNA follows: TGTGCCATCAAAGAAGGTCGCGGCTCCTACAATGAGCAGTTCTTC. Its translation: CAIKEGRGSYNEQFF.

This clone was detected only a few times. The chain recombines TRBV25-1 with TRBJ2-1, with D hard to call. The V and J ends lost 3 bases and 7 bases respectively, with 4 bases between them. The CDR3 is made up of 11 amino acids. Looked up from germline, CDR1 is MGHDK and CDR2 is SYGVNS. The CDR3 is CASSDLNEQFF. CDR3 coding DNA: TGTGCCAGCAGTGACCTGAATGAGCAGTTCTTC.